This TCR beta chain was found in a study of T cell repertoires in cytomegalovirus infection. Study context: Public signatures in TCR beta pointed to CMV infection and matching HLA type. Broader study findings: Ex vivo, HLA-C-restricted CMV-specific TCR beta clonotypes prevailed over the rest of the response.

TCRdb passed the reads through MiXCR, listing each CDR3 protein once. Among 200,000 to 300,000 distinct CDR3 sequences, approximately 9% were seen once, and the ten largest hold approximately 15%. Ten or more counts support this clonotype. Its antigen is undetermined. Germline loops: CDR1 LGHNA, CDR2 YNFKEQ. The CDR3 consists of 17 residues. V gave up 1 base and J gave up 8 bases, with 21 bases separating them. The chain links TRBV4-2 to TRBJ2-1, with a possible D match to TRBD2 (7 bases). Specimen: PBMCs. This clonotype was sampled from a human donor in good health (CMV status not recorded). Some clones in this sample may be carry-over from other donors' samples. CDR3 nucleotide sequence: TGTGCCAGCAGCCAAGCTGCTAAGGGGGGGCCGCAGGATGAGCAGTTCTTC. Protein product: CASSQAAKGGPQDEQFF.